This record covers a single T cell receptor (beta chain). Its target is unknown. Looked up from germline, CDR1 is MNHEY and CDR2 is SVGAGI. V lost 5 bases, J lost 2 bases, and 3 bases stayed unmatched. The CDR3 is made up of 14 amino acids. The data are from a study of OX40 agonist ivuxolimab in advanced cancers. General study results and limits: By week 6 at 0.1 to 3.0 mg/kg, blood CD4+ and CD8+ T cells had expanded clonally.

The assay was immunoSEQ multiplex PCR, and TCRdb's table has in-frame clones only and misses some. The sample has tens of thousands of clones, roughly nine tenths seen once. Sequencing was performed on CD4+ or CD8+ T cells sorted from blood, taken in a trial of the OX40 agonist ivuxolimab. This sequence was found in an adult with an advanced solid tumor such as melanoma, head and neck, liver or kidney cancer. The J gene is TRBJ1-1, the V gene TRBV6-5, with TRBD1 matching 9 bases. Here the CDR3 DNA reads TGTGCCAGCAGTCGAACAGGGGGCAACACTGAAGCTTTCTTT. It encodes CASSRTGGNTEAFF.